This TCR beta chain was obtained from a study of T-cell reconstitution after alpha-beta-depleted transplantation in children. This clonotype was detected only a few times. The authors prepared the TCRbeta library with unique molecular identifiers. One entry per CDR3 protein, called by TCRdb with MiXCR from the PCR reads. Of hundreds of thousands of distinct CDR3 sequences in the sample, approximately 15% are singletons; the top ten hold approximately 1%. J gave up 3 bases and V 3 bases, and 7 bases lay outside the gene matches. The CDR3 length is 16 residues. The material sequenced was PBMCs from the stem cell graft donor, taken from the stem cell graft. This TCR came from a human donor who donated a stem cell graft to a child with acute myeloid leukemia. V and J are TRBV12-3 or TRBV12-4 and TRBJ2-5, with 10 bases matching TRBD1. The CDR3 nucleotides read TGTGCCAGCAGTTTCCCCAGCGGGACAGGGGAAGAGACCCAGTACTTC. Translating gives CASSFPSGTGEETQYF.